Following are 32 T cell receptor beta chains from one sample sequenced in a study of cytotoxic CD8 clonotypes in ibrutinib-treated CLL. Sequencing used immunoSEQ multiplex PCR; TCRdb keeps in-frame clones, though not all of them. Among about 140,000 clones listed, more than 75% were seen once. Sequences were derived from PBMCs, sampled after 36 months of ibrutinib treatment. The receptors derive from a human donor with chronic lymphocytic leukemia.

The CDR3 loop is CASSLIYEQYF. The CDR3 DNA is TGTGCCAGCAGTTTGATCTACGAGCAGTACTTC. The chain employs TRBV2 and TRBJ2-7; D uncertain. V lost 5 bases, J lost 3 bases, and 5 bases lay in between. The CDR3 length is 11 residues. The germline V gene encodes CDR1 SNHLY and CDR2 FYNNEI.

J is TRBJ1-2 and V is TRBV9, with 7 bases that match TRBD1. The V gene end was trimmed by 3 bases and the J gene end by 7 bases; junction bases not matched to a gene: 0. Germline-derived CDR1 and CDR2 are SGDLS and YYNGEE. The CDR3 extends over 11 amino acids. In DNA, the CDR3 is TGTGCCAGCAGCGACAGGGGTGGCTACACCTTC. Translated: CASSDRGGYTF.

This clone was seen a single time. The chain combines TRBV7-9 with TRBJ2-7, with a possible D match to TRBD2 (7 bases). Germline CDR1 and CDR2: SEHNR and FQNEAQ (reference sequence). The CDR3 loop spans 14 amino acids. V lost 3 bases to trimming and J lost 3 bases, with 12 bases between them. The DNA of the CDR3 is TGTGCCAGCAGCTTCGTCGGGGGGCTCTACGAGCAGTACTTC. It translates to CASSFVGGLYEQYF.

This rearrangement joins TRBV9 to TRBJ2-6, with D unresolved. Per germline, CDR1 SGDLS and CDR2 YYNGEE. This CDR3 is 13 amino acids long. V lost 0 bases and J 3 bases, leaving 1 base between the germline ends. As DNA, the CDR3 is TGTGCCAGCAGCGTAGTTGGGGCCAACGTCCTGACTTTC. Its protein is CASSVVGANVLTF. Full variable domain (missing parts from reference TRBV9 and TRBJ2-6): DSGVTQTPKHLITATGQRVTLRCSPRSGDLSVYWYQQSLDQGLQFLIQYYNGEERAKGNILERFSAQQFPDLHSELNLSSLELGDSALYFCASSVVGANVLTFGAGSRLTVL.

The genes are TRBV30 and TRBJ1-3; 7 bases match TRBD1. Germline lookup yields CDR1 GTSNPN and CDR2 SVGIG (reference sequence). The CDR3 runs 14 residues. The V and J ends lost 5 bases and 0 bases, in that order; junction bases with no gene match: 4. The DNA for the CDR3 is TGTGCCTGGCAGGGACAGAACTCTGGAAACACCATATATTTT. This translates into CAWQGQNSGNTIYF.

CDR3 nucleotides: TGTGCCAGCAGCGATGGGGGGTTTGGCTACACCTTC. Protein: CASSDGGFGYTF. The rearrangement links TRBV7-6 to TRBJ1-2, with D maybe TRBD1 (5 bases). Looked up from germline, CDR1 is SGHVS and CDR2 is FNYEAQ. The CDR3 sequence is 12 residues long. The V end was cut by 5 bases, the J end by 7 bases, with 11 bases between.

The CDR3 coding sequence is TGCGCCAGCAGCCCGCCGGGGGGCAGGGGTAATTCACCCCTCCACTTT. Amino acids: CASSPPGGRGNSPLHF. J is TRBJ1-6 and V is TRBV4-1; tentative D call: TRBD1 (6 bases). Trimming removed 4 bases at V and 6 bases at J, with 16 bases between. Germline CDR1 is MGHRA and CDR2 is YSYEKL. This CDR3 has 16 amino acids.

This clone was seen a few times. CDR3 sequence reads: CASSLVPPGNEQFF. The CDR3, as DNA: TGCGCCAGCAGCTTGGTGCCCCCGGGGAATGAGCAGTTCTTC. The chain carries TRBV5-1 and TRBJ2-1; perhaps TRBD2 as D (5 bases). Trimming removed 0 bases at V and 7 bases at J, with 11 bases between. Germline CDR1 SGHRS, CDR2 YFSETQ. CDR3 length: 14 residues.

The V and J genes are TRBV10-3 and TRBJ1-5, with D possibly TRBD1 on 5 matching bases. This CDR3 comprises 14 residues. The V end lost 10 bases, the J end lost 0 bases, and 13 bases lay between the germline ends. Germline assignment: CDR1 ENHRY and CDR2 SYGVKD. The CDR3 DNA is TGTGCCACCTCTACAGGTTATAGCAATCAGCCCCAGCATTTT. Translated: CATSTGYSNQPQHF.

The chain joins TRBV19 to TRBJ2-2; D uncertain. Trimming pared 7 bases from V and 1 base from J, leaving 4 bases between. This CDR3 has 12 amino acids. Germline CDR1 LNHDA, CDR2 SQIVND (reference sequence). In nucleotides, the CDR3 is TGTGCCAGTAAGAAGAACACCGGGGAGCTGTTTTTT. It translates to CASKKNTGELFF.

The chain's CDR3 is CAITPSGPNTEAFF. The CDR3 nucleotides read TGTGCCATCACCCCATCCGGACCGAACACTGAAGCTTTCTTT. The V call is TRBV10-3, the J call TRBJ1-1; D unresolved. Germline CDR1 reads ENHRY; CDR2 reads SYGVKD. The CDR3 consists of 14 residues. The V end lost 7 bases, the J end lost 1 base, and 13 bases lay between the germline ends.

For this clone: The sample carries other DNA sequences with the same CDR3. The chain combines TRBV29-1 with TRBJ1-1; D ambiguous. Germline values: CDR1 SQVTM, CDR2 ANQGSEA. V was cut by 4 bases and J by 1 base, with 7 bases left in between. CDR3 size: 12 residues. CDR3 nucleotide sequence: TGCAGCGTTGGGGTGGGGAACACTGAAGCTTTCTTT. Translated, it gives CSVGVGNTEAFF.

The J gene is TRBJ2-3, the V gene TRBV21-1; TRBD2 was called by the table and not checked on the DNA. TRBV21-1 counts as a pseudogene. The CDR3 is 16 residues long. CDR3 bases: TGTGCCAGCAGCACAGGGACTAGCGGTAGCACAGATACGCAGTATTTT. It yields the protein CASSTGTSGSTDTQYF.

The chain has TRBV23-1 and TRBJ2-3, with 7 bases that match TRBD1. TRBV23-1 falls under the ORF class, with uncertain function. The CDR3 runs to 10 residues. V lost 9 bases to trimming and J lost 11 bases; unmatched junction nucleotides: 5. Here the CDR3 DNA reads TGCGCCAGTCCGACAGGGAAGCAGTATTTT. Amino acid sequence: CASPTGKQYF.

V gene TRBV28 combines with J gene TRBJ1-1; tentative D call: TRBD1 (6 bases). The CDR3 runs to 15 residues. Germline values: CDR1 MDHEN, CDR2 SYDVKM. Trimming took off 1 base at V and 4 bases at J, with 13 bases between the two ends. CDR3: CASSLYLQGSTEAFF. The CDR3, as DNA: TGTGCCAGCAGTTTATATCTGCAGGGGAGCACTGAAGCTTTCTTT. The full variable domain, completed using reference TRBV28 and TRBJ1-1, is DVKVTQSSRYLVKRTGEKVFLECVQDMDHENMFWYRQDPGLGLRLIYFSYDVKMKEKGDIPEGYSVSREKKERFSLILESASTNQTSMYLCASSLYLQGSTEAFFGQGTRLTVV.

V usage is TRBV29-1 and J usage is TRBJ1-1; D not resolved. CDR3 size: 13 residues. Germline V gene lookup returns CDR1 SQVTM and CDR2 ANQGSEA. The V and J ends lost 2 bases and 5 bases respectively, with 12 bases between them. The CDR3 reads CSVEQAMGTEAFF. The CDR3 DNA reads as TGCAGCGTTGAACAGGCAATGGGAACTGAAGCTTTCTTT.

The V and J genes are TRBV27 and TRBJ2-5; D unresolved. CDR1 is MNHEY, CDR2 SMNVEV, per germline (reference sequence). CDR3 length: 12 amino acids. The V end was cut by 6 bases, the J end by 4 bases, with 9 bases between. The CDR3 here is CASSKGPETQYF. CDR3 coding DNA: TGTGCCAGCAGCAAAGGGCCAGAGACCCAGTACTTC.

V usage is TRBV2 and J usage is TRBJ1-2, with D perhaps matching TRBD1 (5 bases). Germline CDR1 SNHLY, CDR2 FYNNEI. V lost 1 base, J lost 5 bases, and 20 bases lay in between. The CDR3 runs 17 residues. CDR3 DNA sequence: TGTGCCAGCAGTGAAGGAGAAGTTATTACGTGGGGGTATGGCTACACCTTC. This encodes CASSEGEVITWGYGYTF.

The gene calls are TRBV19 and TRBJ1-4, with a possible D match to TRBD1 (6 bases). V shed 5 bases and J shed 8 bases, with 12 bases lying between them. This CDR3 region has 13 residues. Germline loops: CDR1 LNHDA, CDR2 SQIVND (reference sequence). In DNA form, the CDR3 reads TGTGCCAGTAGTGGCAGGGGCGGGGAAAAACTGTTTTTT. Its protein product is CASSGRGGEKLFF.

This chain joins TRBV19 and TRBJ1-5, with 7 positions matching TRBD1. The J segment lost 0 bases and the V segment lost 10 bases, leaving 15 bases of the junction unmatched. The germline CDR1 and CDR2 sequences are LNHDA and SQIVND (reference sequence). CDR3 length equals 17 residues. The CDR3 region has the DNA TGTGCCACCCGCCGGACAGGACAATCCAATAGCAATCAGCCCCAGCATTTT. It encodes CATRRTGQSNSNQPQHF.

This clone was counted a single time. The chain's CDR3 is CASSLAGWDGGILVTEAFF. The CDR3 DNA follows: TGCGCCAGCAGCTTGGCCGGCTGGGACGGGGGCATTTTAGTGACTGAAGCTTTCTTT. The chain employs TRBV5-1 and TRBJ1-1, with D possibly matching TRBD1 (6 bases). V dropped 0 bases and J dropped 5 bases, with 26 bases sitting between them. Germline loops: CDR1 SGHRS, CDR2 YFSETQ. The CDR3 runs to 19 residues.

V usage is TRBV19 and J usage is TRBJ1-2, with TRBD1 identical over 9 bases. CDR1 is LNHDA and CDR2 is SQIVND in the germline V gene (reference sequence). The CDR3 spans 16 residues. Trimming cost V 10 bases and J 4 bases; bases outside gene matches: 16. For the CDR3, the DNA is TGTGCCACCTACAATCGAGGGACAGGGCTTAGCTATGGCTACACCTTC. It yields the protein CATYNRGTGLSYGYTF. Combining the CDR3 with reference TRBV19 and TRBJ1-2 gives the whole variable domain DGGITQSPKYLFRKEGQNVTLSCEQNLNHDAMYWYRQDPGQGLRLIYYSQIVNDFQKGDIAEGYSVSREKKESFPLTVTSAQKNPTAFYLCATYNRGTGLSYGYTFGSGTRLTVV.

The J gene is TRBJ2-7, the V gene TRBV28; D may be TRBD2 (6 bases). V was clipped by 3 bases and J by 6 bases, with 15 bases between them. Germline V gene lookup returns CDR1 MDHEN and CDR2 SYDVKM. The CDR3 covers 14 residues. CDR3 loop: CASSFLGTQGEQYF. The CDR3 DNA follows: TGTGCCAGCAGTTTCTTAGGGACTCAGGGCGAGCAGTACTTC.

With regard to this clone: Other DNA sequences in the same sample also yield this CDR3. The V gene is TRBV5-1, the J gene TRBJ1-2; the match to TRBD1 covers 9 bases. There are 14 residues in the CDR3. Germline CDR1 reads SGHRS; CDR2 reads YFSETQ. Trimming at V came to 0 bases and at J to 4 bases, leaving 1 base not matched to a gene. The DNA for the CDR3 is TGCGCCAGCAGCTTGGGGGACAGGGCCTATGGCTACACCTTC. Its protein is CASSLGDRAYGYTF.

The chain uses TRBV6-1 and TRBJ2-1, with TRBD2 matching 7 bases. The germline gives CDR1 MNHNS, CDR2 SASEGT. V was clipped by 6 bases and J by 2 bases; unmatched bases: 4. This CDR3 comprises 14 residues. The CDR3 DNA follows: TGTGCCAGCAGAGGAGGACTAGCCTACAATGAGCAGTTCTTC. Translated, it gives CASRGGLAYNEQFF.

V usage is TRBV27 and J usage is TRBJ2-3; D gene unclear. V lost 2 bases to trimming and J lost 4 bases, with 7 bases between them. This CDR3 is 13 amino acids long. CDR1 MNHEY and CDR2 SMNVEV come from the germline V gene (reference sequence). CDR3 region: CASSLGPPDTQYF. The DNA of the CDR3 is TGTGCCAGCAGTTTAGGACCTCCAGATACGCAGTATTTT.

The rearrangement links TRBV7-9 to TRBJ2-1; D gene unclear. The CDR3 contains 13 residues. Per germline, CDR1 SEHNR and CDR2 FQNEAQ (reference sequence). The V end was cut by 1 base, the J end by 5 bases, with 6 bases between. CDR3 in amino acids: CASSLVIDNEQFF. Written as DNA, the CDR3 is TGTGCCAGCAGCTTAGTCATAGACAATGAGCAGTTCTTC.

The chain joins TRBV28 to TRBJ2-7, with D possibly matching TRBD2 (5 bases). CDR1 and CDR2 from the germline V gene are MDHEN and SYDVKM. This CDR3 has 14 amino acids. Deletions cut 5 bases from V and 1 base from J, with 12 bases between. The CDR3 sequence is CASSPFRGSYEQYF. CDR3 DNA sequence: TGTGCCAGCAGTCCGTTCAGAGGGTCCTACGAGCAGTACTTC.

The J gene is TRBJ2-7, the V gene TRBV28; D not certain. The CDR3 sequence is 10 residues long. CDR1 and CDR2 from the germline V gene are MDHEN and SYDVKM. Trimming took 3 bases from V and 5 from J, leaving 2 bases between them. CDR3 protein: CASSFNEQYF. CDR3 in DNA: TGTGCCAGCAGTTTCAACGAGCAGTACTTC.

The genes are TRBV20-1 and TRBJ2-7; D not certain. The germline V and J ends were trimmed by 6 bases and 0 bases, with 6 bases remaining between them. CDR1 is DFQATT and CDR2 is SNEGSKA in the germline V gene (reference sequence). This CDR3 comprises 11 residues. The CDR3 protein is CSAWNSYEQYF. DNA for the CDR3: TGCAGTGCCTGGAACTCCTACGAGCAGTACTTC.

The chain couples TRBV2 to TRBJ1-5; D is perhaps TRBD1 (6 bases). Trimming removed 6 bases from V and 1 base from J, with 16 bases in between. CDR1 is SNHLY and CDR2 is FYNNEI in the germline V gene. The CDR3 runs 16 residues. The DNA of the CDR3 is TGTGCCAGCAGACTGGACAGAACGAGGAGCAATCAGCCCCAGCATTTT. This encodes CASRLDRTRSNQPQHF.

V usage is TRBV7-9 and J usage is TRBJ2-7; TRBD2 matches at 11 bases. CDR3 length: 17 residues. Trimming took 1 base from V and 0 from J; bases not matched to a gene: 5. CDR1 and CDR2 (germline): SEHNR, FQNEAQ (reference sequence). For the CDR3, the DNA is TGTGCCAGCAGCTTAGGCCCAACTAGCGGGAGCTCCTACGAGCAGTACTTC. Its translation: CASSLGPTSGSSYEQYF.